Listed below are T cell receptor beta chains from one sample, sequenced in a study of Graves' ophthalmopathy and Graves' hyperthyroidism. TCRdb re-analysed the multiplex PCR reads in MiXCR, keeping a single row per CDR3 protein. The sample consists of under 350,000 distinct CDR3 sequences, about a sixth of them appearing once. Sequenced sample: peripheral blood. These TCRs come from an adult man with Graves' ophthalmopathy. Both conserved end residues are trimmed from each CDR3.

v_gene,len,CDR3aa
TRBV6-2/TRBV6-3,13,ATSDPRGNFHEQY
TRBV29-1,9,SVGGGTEAF
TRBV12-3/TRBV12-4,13,ASTTRPGRSETQY
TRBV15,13,ATSRGPGGSYGYT
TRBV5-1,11,ASSLAYGPEAF
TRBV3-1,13,ASSQSWGNRYEQY
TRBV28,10,ASATNRDKKQ
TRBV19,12,ASRRQGLHNEQY
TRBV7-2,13,ASSPLTGPKDGYT
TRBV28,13,ASSLSGQGLYEQY
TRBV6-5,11,ASIKTGDTEAF
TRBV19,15,ASSILGQEARQYGYT
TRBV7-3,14,ASSSTGGLGQETQY
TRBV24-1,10,ATSDATGKQY
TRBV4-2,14,ASSQVTGGARETQY
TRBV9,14,ASSVDLGQGATEAF
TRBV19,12,ASSIGSSSYEQY
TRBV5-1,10,ASSLNRVEQY
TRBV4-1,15,ASSQVTGRSVGYGYT
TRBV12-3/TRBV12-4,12,ASSPWAGDTEAF
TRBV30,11,ASIRDRAETQY
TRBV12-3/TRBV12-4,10,ASTPGIYEQY
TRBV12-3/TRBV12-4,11,ASSWGGSGELF
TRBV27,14,ASSGVRSSGANVLT